A single sample gave rise to the 21 T cell receptor beta chains below, sequenced in a study of T cell responses to AZD1222 COVID-19 vaccine. Clones were read by immunoSEQ multiplex PCR, and TCRdb kept only the in-frame ones, dropping some. Of 90,000 to 120,000 clones listed, 70% to 90% are singletons. Source: peripheral blood, taken 28 days after the second AZD1222 dose. Receptors were obtained from an adult who received the AZD1222 COVID-19 vaccine.

The rearrangement joins TRBV5-1 to TRBJ2-3, with D perhaps matching TRBD2 (5 bases). Trimming left V 5 bases short and J 2 bases short, with 12 bases between. In germline, CDR1 is SGHRS, CDR2 YFSETQ. The CDR3 totals 14 residues. In nucleotides, the CDR3 is TGCGCCAGCAGAGGCAGAGGGCCCACAGATACGCAGTATTTT. Protein sequence: CASRGRGPTDTQYF.

This rearrangement joins TRBV11-3 to TRBJ2-1, with TRBD1 matching 9 bases. Germline CDR1 and CDR2: SGHNT and YENEEA. With V trimmed by 6 bases and J by 3 bases, 6 bases remained unmatched. The CDR3 runs 15 residues. For the CDR3, the DNA is TGTGCCAGCAGTACGGGGGACAGGGTCTACAATGAGCAGTTCTTC. Protein: CASSTGDRVYNEQFF.

The chain uses TRBV10-3 and TRBJ1-5; D is undetermined. Trimming took 2 bases from V and 2 from J, leaving 10 bases between them. In germline, CDR1 is ENHRY, CDR2 SYGVKD. This CDR3 has 15 amino acids. CDR3: CAISEGREGNQPQHF. CDR3 DNA sequence: TGTGCCATCAGTGAGGGCCGGGAAGGCAATCAGCCCCAGCATTTT.

This clone appeared a single time. The rearrangement joins TRBV29-1 to TRBJ1-2, with 8 bases lining up with TRBD1. The trim removed 4 bases at V and 6 bases at J, leaving 4 bases unmatched. Germline-derived CDR1 and CDR2 are SQVTM and ANQGSEA. The CDR3 extends over 12 amino acids. CDR3 region: CSVGLTGDGYTF. CDR3 DNA: TGCAGCGTTGGACTGACAGGGGATGGCTACACCTTC. The full variable domain, its missing parts supplied by reference TRBV29-1 and TRBJ1-2, is SAVISQKPSRDICQRGTSLTIQCQVDSQVTMMFWYRQQPGQSLTLIATANQGSEATYESGFVIDKFPISRPNLTFSTLTVSNMSPEDSSIYLCSVGLTGDGYTFGSGTRLTVV.

The chain combines TRBV2 with TRBJ2-2, with no clear D. Between the trimmed V and J ends, which lost 6 bases and 0 bases, there was a span of 14 bases. There are 16 residues in the CDR3. Germline CDR1 is SNHLY and CDR2 is FYNNEI. As DNA, the CDR3 is TGTGCCAGCAGGTTGCAGGCGGCTTCGAACACCGGGGAGCTGTTTTTT. This codes for CASRLQAASNTGELFF.

V gene TRBV7-2 combines with J gene TRBJ1-5; a weak D match, TRBD1 (5 bases). Germline V gene lookup returns CDR1 SGHTA and CDR2 FQGNSA. The CDR3 runs 14 residues. Trimming stripped 2 bases from V and 1 base from J, with 6 bases between. This CDR3 is CASSLWGSNQPQHF. The CDR3 coding sequence is TGTGCCAGCAGCTTATGGGGGAGCAATCAGCCCCAGCATTTT.

The chain combines TRBV24-1 with TRBJ2-3, with 9 positions matching TRBD2. There are 17 residues in the CDR3. Germline loops: CDR1 KGHDR, CDR2 SFDVKD. V gave up 0 bases and J gave up 5 bases; unmatched junction bases: 8. Here the CDR3 DNA reads TGTGCCACCAGTGATTTGAGTTTTAGCGGGGGCGAAGATACGCAGTATTTT. It translates to CATSDLSFSGGEDTQYF.

The J gene is TRBJ2-7, the V gene TRBV5-5; D not resolved. Germline CDR1 reads SGHKS; CDR2 reads YYEKEE (reference sequence). The V and J ends lost 1 base and 1 base respectively, with 9 bases between them. The CDR3 covers 14 residues. The CDR3 nucleotides are TGTGCCAGCAGCTTGAGCCAAAGTTCCTACGAGCAGTACTTC. This sequence encodes CASSLSQSSYEQYF. Filled out from reference TRBV5-5 and TRBJ2-7, the complete variable domain reads DAGVTQSPTHLIKTRGQQVTLRCSPISGHKSVSWYQQVLGQGPQFIFQYYEKEERGRGNFPDRFSARQFPNYSSELNVNALLLGDSALYLCASSLSQSSYEQYFGPGTRLTVT.

The gene calls are TRBV5-1 and TRBJ2-2, with D perhaps assigned TRBD1 or TRBD2 (5 bases each). The germline V gene has CDR1 SGHRS and CDR2 YFSETQ. This CDR3 comprises 14 residues. The ends were cut back, 3 bases at V and 4 bases at J, with 10 bases in the middle. CDR3 in DNA: TGCGCCAGCAGCTACCGGGACCCCACCGGGGAGCTGTTTTTT. Protein sequence: CASSYRDPTGELFF.

V is TRBV6-6 and J is TRBJ2-7; TRBD1 agrees at 7 bases. V lost 5 bases to trimming and J lost 2 bases; unmatched junction nucleotides: 18. The V gene's germline CDR1 is MNHNY and CDR2 SVGAGI (reference sequence). The CDR3 is 18 residues long. The CDR3 protein is CASSQRTGAGEAPYEQYF. CDR3 bases: TGTGCCAGCAGTCAACGGACAGGCGCTGGGGAAGCTCCCTACGAGCAGTACTTC.

The rearrangement joins TRBV19 to TRBJ2-1; D remains ambiguous. Germline-derived CDR1 and CDR2 are LNHDA and SQIVND (reference sequence). CDR3 length: 13 amino acids. V was shortened by 3 bases and J by 5 bases, with 8 bases between the two germline ends. CDR3 DNA: TGTGCCAGTAGTATTGGTGGTCACAATGAGCAGTTCTTC. Translating gives CASSIGGHNEQFF.

Details on this clone: In the same sample, other DNA sequences code for this CDR3. V gene TRBV7-9 combines with J gene TRBJ2-7; a possible D gene is TRBD2 (6 bases). Germline V gene sequence: CDR1 SEHNR, CDR2 FQNEAQ (reference sequence). CDR3 size: 13 residues. Trimming removed 5 bases at V and 7 bases at J, with 15 bases between. In DNA form, the CDR3 reads TGTGCCAGCAGCCCCCCCGGTGCGGGGGAGCAGTACTTC. This codes for CASSPPGAGEQYF.

The chain has TRBV5-1 and TRBJ2-1; D is ambiguous. V was pared by 5 bases and J by 5 bases, with 11 bases between. Per germline, CDR1 SGHRS and CDR2 YFSETQ. This CDR3 has 13 residues. CDR3 in DNA: TGCGCCAGCAGAGAGAGAGGTGACAATGAGCAGTTCTTC. Protein product: CASRERGDNEQFF.

The chain couples TRBV5-6 to TRBJ1-5; D gene unclear. Trimming left V 4 bases short and J 5 bases short, with 7 bases between. The germline CDR1 and CDR2 sequences are SGHDT and YYEEEE. The CDR3 consists of 12 residues. CDR3 nucleotides: TGTGCCAGCAGCCTCAACGATCAGCCCCAGCATTTT. It specifies CASSLNDQPQHF.

J is TRBJ1-2 and V is TRBV7-9; TRBD1 matches 8 bases. The CDR3 is made up of 15 amino acids. The ends lost 5 bases at V and 6 bases at J; junction bases unmatched: 11. CDR1 is SEHNR, CDR2 FQNEAQ, per germline (reference sequence). CDR3 nucleotides: TGTGCCAGCAGCGAGGGACAGGCCCTTTGGGATGGCTACACCTTC. It yields the protein CASSEGQALWDGYTF.

This clone was seen only a few times. The chain joins TRBV28 to TRBJ1-5; 10 bases align to TRBD1. This CDR3 comprises 15 residues. Unmatched junction bases numbered 7, after V lost 5 bases and J lost 6 bases. CDR1 MDHEN and CDR2 SYDVKM come from the germline V gene. CDR3 protein: CASSPGTGVGQPQHF. In DNA, the CDR3 is TGTGCCAGCAGTCCCGGGACAGGGGTGGGTCAGCCCCAGCATTTT. The full variable domain, with the rest looked up from reference TRBV28 and TRBJ1-5, is DVKVTQSSRYLVKRTGEKVFLECVQDMDHENMFWYRQDPGLGLRLIYFSYDVKMKEKGDIPEGYSVSREKKERFSLILESASTNQTSMYLCASSPGTGVGQPQHFGDGTRLSIL.

V gene TRBV5-6 combines with J gene TRBJ2-7, with D maybe TRBD2 (7 bases). The length of the CDR3 is 13 residues. V was pared by 0 bases and J by 5 bases, with 9 bases between. Germline CDR1 SGHDT, CDR2 YYEEEE. The CDR3 reads CASSLAGGHEQYF. In nucleotides, the CDR3 is TGTGCCAGCAGCTTGGCGGGGGGCCACGAGCAGTACTTC.

This clone was found a few times. The chain is built from TRBV25-1 and TRBJ1-4, with no clear D. V dropped 3 bases and J dropped 4 bases, with 12 bases sitting between them. This CDR3 region has 15 residues. The germline V gene has CDR1 MGHDK and CDR2 SYGVNS. As DNA, the CDR3 is TGTGCCAGCAGTGACATGAATGATTATAATGAAAAACTGTTTTTT. As protein: CASSDMNDYNEKLFF. Together with reference TRBV25-1 and TRBJ1-4, the CDR3 gives the full variable domain: EADIYQTPRYLVIGTGKKITLECSQTMGHDKMYWYQQDPGMELHLIHYSYGVNSTEKGDLSSESTVSRIRTEHFPLTLESARPSHTSQYLCASSDMNDYNEKLFFGSGTQLSVL.

This clone was counted a few times. V gene TRBV4-1 combines with J gene TRBJ2-7, with unresolved D. Germline V gene lookup returns CDR1 MGHRA and CDR2 YSYEKL. The V end was cut by 0 bases, the J end by 3 bases, with 12 bases between. The CDR3 extends over 15 amino acids. The CDR3 sequence: CASSQEVQSYYEQYF. The CDR3 DNA is TGCGCCAGCAGCCAAGAAGTACAGAGTTACTACGAGCAGTACTTC.

The chain joins TRBV25-1 to TRBJ1-2; D is perhaps TRBD1 (5 bases). Looked up from germline, CDR1 is MGHDK and CDR2 is SYGVNS. Between the trimmed V and J ends, which lost 7 bases and 7 bases, there was a span of 13 bases. The length of the CDR3 is 12 residues. CDR3 nucleotide sequence: TGTGCCAGCAAAGGCCAGGGTGGTGGCTACACCTTC. Protein sequence: CASKGQGGGYTF.

V and J are TRBV18 and TRBJ2-7; D remains unclear. This CDR3 has 12 amino acids. V lost 2 bases and J 3 bases, leaving 5 bases between the germline ends. Germline values: CDR1 KGHSH, CDR2 LQKENI. The CDR3 sequence: CASSPNGYEQYF. The CDR3 DNA follows: TGTGCCAGCTCACCAAACGGCTACGAGCAGTACTTC.